This TCR beta chain was found in a study of shared clonotypes between healthy human individuals. Notes on the study in general: A generally larger estimated richness was seen in naive subsets than in memory subsets.

The CDR3 loop spans 14 amino acids. CDR1 and CDR2 from the germline V gene are SGDLS and YYNGEE. The V segment lost 4 bases and the J segment 3 bases; nucleotides outside the gene matches: 6. About this clone itself: What it binds is not known.

The naive CD8 subset, CD45RO-negative cells positively selected for CCR7, excluded terminally differentiated effector memory CD45RA+ cells. Researchers divided each subset's genomic DNA evenly across several immunoSEQ plates. Clones were sequenced by immunoSEQ multiplex PCR, and TCRdb holds only the in-frame ones, with some missing. The data hold 2 million or so clones, with 85% to 95% observed a single time. The chain employs TRBV9 and TRBJ2-7; 8 bases match TRBD2. Input material: naive CD8+ T cells sorted from blood. This clonotype was sampled from a man younger than 35 in good health. CDR3 in DNA: TGTGCCAGCAGCCTCGCCAGCGGGGGCTACGAGCAGTACTTC. It codes for CASSLASGGYEQYF.